The rows below give T cell receptor beta chains drawn from one sample of a study of cytomegalovirus exposure and HLA in healthy donors. Libraries were prepared by immunoSEQ multiplex PCR; TCRdb keeps only in-frame clonotypes and omits some of them. The sample has fewer than 250,000 clones, approximately 86% seen once. Sequencing was performed on PBMCs. The receptors derive from a boy aged 2-9 years in good health and CMV-seronegative. Each CDR3 is given with its conserved first and last residue. The D gene is left open where the match is weak. A row's size may be missing; if present it is once, few, many or a size class.

CDR3 protein: CASSPGVTGANVLTF; CDR3 DNA: TGTGCCAGCAGCCCCGGGGTCACTGGGGCCAACGTCCTGACTTTC; J gene: TRBJ2-6; clone size: few; D gene: -; V gene: TRBV27; CDR3 length: 15
CDR3 protein: CALDRGNQPQHF; CDR3 DNA: TGTGCCTTGGACAGGGGGAATCAGCCCCAGCATTTT; J gene: TRBJ1-5; clone size: -; D gene: TRBD1; V gene: TRBV30; CDR3 length: 12
CDR3 protein: CASSPQGANIYGYTF; CDR3 DNA: TGTGCCAGCAGTCCACAGGGGGCTAATATCTATGGCTACACCTTC; J gene: TRBJ1-2; clone size: -; D gene: TRBD1; V gene: TRBV27; CDR3 length: 15
CDR3 protein: CASSSLAGNTQYF; CDR3 DNA: TGCGCCAGCAGCTCGTTAGCGGGGAATACGCAGTATTTT; J gene: TRBJ2-3; clone size: few; D gene: TRBD2; V gene: TRBV5-1; CDR3 length: 13
CDR3 protein: CASSAQAGPFQETQYF; CDR3 DNA: TGTGCCAGCAGCGCCCAAGCGGGGCCTTTCCAAGAGACCCAGTACTTC; J gene: TRBJ2-5; clone size: -; D gene: TRBD2; V gene: TRBV9; CDR3 length: 16
CDR3 protein: CASSLRWTGDYYGYTF; CDR3 DNA: TGTGCCAGCAGCTTGAGGTGGACAGGCGACTACTATGGCTACACCTTC; J gene: TRBJ1-2; clone size: -; D gene: TRBD1; V gene: TRBV7-9; CDR3 length: 16
CDR3 protein: CASRDRFSGANVLTF; CDR3 DNA: TGTGCCAGTCGGGACAGGTTCTCTGGGGCCAACGTCCTGACTTTC; J gene: TRBJ2-6; clone size: -; D gene: TRBD1; V gene: TRBV19; CDR3 length: 15
CDR3 protein: CASSQVTGSFEQYF; CDR3 DNA: TGCGCCAGCAGCCAAGTGACAGGGTCGTTCGAGCAGTACTTC; J gene: TRBJ2-7; clone size: -; D gene: TRBD1; V gene: TRBV4-1; CDR3 length: 14
CDR3 protein: CASSQSIYEQYF; CDR3 DNA: TGCGCCAGCAGTCAATCAATATACGAGCAGTACTTC; J gene: TRBJ2-7; clone size: -; D gene: -; V gene: TRBV23-1; CDR3 length: 12
CDR3 protein: CASSVTQGATEAFF; CDR3 DNA: TGTGCCAGCAGCGTAACACAGGGGGCCACTGAAGCTTTCTTT; J gene: TRBJ1-1; clone size: -; D gene: TRBD1; V gene: TRBV7-8; CDR3 length: 14
CDR3 protein: CASSEDYGYTF; CDR3 DNA: TGCGCCAGCAGCGAGGATTATGGCTACACCTTC; J gene: TRBJ1-2; clone size: -; D gene: -; V gene: TRBV5-1; CDR3 length: 11
CDR3 protein: CASGLWQSGAFF; CDR3 DNA: TGTGCCAGCGGCTTGTGGCAGTCAGGAGCTTTCTTT; J gene: TRBJ1-1; clone size: -; D gene: -; V gene: TRBV5-6; CDR3 length: 12
CDR3 protein: CASSRETGESATNEKLFF; CDR3 DNA: TGCGCCAGCAGTCGAGAGACAGGGGAATCTGCAACTAATGAAAAACTGTTTTTT; J gene: TRBJ1-4; clone size: -; D gene: TRBD1; V gene: TRBV23-1; CDR3 length: 18
CDR3 protein: CASSSREHPETQYF; CDR3 DNA: TGTGCCAGCAGCAGCCGGGAGCACCCAGAGACCCAGTACTTC; J gene: TRBJ2-5; clone size: -; D gene: -; V gene: TRBV11-3; CDR3 length: 14
CDR3 protein: CASSLYGTGRVEQYF; CDR3 DNA: TGTGCCAGCAGTTTATATGGGACAGGCAGGGTTGAGCAGTACTTC; J gene: TRBJ2-7; clone size: -; D gene: TRBD1; V gene: TRBV28; CDR3 length: 15
CDR3 protein: CASSREAEQFF; CDR3 DNA: TGTGCCAGCAGTCGGGAGGCTGAGCAGTTCTTC; J gene: TRBJ2-1; clone size: -; D gene: TRBD2; V gene: TRBV27; CDR3 length: 11
CDR3 protein: CASSIGARGQPGNQPQHF; CDR3 DNA: TGTGCCAGTAGTATCGGGGCCCGCGGACAGCCCGGCAATCAGCCCCAGCATTTT; J gene: TRBJ1-5; clone size: -; D gene: -; V gene: TRBV19; CDR3 length: 18
CDR3 protein: CASSLTGTGDKGTQYF; CDR3 DNA: TGTGCCAGCAGTTTAACCGGGACAGGGGATAAGGGGACCCAGTACTTC; J gene: TRBJ2-5; clone size: -; D gene: TRBD1; V gene: TRBV27; CDR3 length: 16
CDR3 protein: CASSLTGASSYEQYF; CDR3 DNA: TGTGCCAGCAGCCTAACAGGGGCAAGCTCCTACGAGCAGTACTTC; J gene: TRBJ2-7; clone size: -; D gene: TRBD1; V gene: TRBV28; CDR3 length: 15
CDR3 protein: CASGAGPLLRNEQFF; CDR3 DNA: TGTGCCAGCGGGGCTGGACCGCTCCTTCGAAATGAGCAGTTCTTC; J gene: TRBJ2-1; clone size: once; D gene: -; V gene: TRBV28; CDR3 length: 15
CDR3 protein: CASSSVTGELFF; CDR3 DNA: TGTGCCAGCAGCTCCGTCACCGGGGAGCTGTTTTTT; J gene: TRBJ2-2; clone size: -; D gene: -; V gene: TRBV7-3; CDR3 length: 12
CDR3 protein: CASRLLTGVPLHF; CDR3 DNA: TGTGCCAGCAGGCTACTGACAGGGGTACCCCTCCACTTT; J gene: TRBJ1-6; clone size: -; D gene: TRBD1; V gene: TRBV28; CDR3 length: 13
CDR3 protein: CASSQEQGRGNTIYF; CDR3 DNA: TGTGCCAGCAGTCAAGAACAGGGACGCGGAAACACCATATATTTT; J gene: TRBJ1-3; clone size: few; D gene: -; V gene: TRBV4-2; CDR3 length: 15
CDR3 protein: CASSSGVEREKLFF; CDR3 DNA: TGTGCCAGCAGTTCGGGAGTCGAGCGGGAAAAACTGTTTTTT; J gene: TRBJ1-4; clone size: -; D gene: -; V gene: TRBV2; CDR3 length: 14